Each of the 29 T cell receptor beta chains below was sequenced from the same sample in a study of cytomegalovirus exposure and HLA in healthy donors. PCR was performed using 60 Vbeta and 13 Jbeta primers. TCRdb's copy holds only in-frame clones and misses some; the assay was immunoSEQ multiplex PCR. Of hundreds of thousands of clones listed, over 80% are singletons. The sequencing input was PBMCs. Receptors were obtained from a man in his forties in good health and CMV-seropositive.

The rearrangement links TRBV19 to TRBJ2-7; D ambiguous. V lost 3 bases and J 3 bases, leaving 9 bases between the germline ends. The CDR3 covers 13 residues. Germline CDR1 is LNHDA and CDR2 is SQIVND (reference sequence). The CDR3 DNA reads TGTGCCAGTAGTATTAACAGTAACTACGAGCAGTACTTC. Translated, it gives CASSINSNYEQYF.

The V and J genes are TRBV4-2 and TRBJ2-1; D possibly corresponds to TRBD1 (8 bases). CDR1 is LGHNA and CDR2 is YNFKEQ in the germline V gene. This CDR3 region has 16 residues. The V and J ends lost 0 bases and 7 bases respectively, with 16 bases between them. CDR3 in DNA: TGTGCCAGCAGCCAAGATGGGGCGGGGGACAGGAATGAGCAGTTCTTC. It is translated as CASSQDGAGDRNEQFF.

Only a few counts were recorded for this clone. The CDR3 DNA reads TGTGCCAGCATAGGGGGCACTGAAGCTTTCTTT. The encoded protein is CASIGGTEAFF. The chain couples TRBV6-6 to TRBJ1-1, with D possibly being TRBD1 (6 bases). This CDR3 is 11 amino acids long. Between the trimmed V and J ends, which lost 7 bases and 4 bases, there was a span of 7 bases. In germline, CDR1 is MNHNY, CDR2 SVGAGI (reference sequence).

Only a few counts were recorded for this clone. This specimen includes other DNA sequences encoding the same CDR3. The CDR3 bases are TGTGCCAGCAGCCACACTTCGGACTTCCCTTACGAGCAGTACTTC. As protein: CASSHTSDFPYEQYF. The gene calls are TRBV5-6 and TRBJ2-7; TRBD2 might be the D (5 bases). V dropped 4 bases and J dropped 4 bases, with 18 bases sitting between them. The germline CDR1 and CDR2 sequences are SGHDT and YYEEEE. This CDR3 contains 15 residues.

The V gene is TRBV13, the J gene TRBJ2-7, with D possibly being TRBD2 (7 bases). The CDR3 contains 15 residues. The germline CDR1 and CDR2 sequences are PRHDT and FYEKMQ (reference sequence). The germline V and J ends were trimmed by 2 bases and 3 bases, with 14 bases remaining between them. CDR3 bases: TGTGCCAGCAGCTTAATGGGGGAGGGGGACTACGAGCAGTACTTC. Amino acid sequence: CASSLMGEGDYEQYF. Using reference TRBV13 and TRBJ2-7 for the parts outside the CDR3, the full variable domain is AAGVIQSPRHLIKEKRETATLKCYPIPRHDTVYWYQQGPGQDPQFLISFYEKMQSDKGSIPDRFSAQQFSDYHSELNMSSLELGDSALYFCASSLMGEGDYEQYFGPGTRLTVT.

V and J are TRBV4-1 and TRBJ2-5; TRBD2 aligns across 9 bases. The CDR3 is made up of 15 amino acids. V was clipped by 4 bases and J by 5 bases; unmatched bases: 8. From germline, CDR1 is MGHRA and CDR2 YSYEKL. The CDR3 loop is CASSPRTSVGETQYF. The CDR3 nucleotides read TGCGCCAGCAGCCCCCGGACTAGCGTTGGGGAGACCCAGTACTTC.

This chain joins TRBV7-8 and TRBJ2-7; 8 bases line up with TRBD2. Germline CDR1 reads SGHVS; CDR2 reads FQNEAQ. V shed 5 bases and J 6 bases; nucleotides not matched to a gene: 12. This CDR3 region has 15 residues. The DNA of the CDR3 is TGTGCCAGCAGCCCCCTAGGAGCGGGAGACGCCGAGCAGTACTTC. This translates into CASSPLGAGDAEQYF.

This clone appeared a single time. This chain joins TRBV10-3 and TRBJ2-7; 11 nucleotides line up with TRBD2. The CDR3 runs to 15 residues. Germline CDR1 and CDR2: ENHRY and SYGVKD. Trimming at V came to 2 bases and at J to 2 bases, leaving 2 bases not matched to a gene. The CDR3 sequence: CAISEGGLAAYEQYF. The CDR3 region has the DNA TGTGCCATCAGTGAGGGGGGACTAGCGGCCTACGAGCAGTACTTC.

This chain joins TRBV9 and TRBJ1-2, with TRBD1 as a possible D gene (5 bases). The CDR3 length is 17 residues. The germline CDR1 and CDR2 sequences are SGDLS and YYNGEE. Trimming stripped 3 bases from V and 1 base from J, with 19 bases between. The CDR3 region has the DNA TGTGCCAGCAGCGGTAGTCTCCGCTGGGGCGGTAACTATGGCTACACCTTC. Translation gives CASSGSLRWGGNYGYTF.

This clone was observed a few times. The rearrangement joins TRBV18 to TRBJ2-3; 10 bases are a match to TRBD2. The germline V gene has CDR1 KGHSH and CDR2 LQKENI. J gave up 4 bases and V 4 bases, and 5 bases lay outside the gene matches. The CDR3 extends over 15 amino acids. In nucleotides, the CDR3 is TGTGCCAGCTCACGGGTAGCGGGAGGTCCAGATACGCAGTATTTT. This encodes CASSRVAGGPDTQYF.

This clone has a handful of counts. The chain combines TRBV5-8 with TRBJ1-4; tentatively, D is TRBD1 (6 bases). Trimming shortened V by 3 bases and J by 10 bases, and 19 bases separated the two germline ends. CDR3 length: 15 residues. CDR1 and CDR2 from the germline V gene are SGHTS and YDEGEE. CDR3 amino acids: CASSYEVRQVTKLFF. DNA of the CDR3: TGTGCCAGCAGCTACGAGGTCCGACAGGTGACAAAACTGTTTTTT.

The chain uses TRBV19 and TRBJ2-6; TRBD2 might be the D (5 bases). V lost 5 bases to trimming and J lost 4 bases, with 12 bases between them. CDR1 is LNHDA, CDR2 SQIVND, per germline (reference sequence). The CDR3 spans 15 residues. CDR3 sequence reads: CASSSVGNGANVLTF. The CDR3, as DNA: TGTGCCAGTAGTTCGGTCGGGAACGGGGCCAACGTCCTGACTTTC.

This clone has more than one count but fewer than ten. This rearrangement joins TRBV27 to TRBJ2-7; perhaps TRBD1 as D (5 bases). V lost 5 bases and J 4 bases, leaving 18 bases between the germline ends. The germline CDR1 and CDR2 sequences are MNHEY and SMNVEV (reference sequence). CDR3 length equals 15 residues. The CDR3 region is CASSPTGAGRYEQYV. Written as DNA, the CDR3 is TGTGCCAGCAGTCCAACTGGGGCAGGGCGTTACGAGCAGTACGTC.

V is TRBV29-1 and J is TRBJ1-1; 7 nucleotides agree with TRBD1. The CDR3 runs to 13 residues. The trim removed 1 base at V and 7 bases at J, leaving 6 bases unmatched. Germline V gene lookup returns CDR1 SQVTM and CDR2 ANQGSEA. The CDR3 DNA reads TGCAGCGTTGAAGCTGGAAGGACAGGTGAAGCTTTCTTT. It yields the protein CSVEAGRTGEAFF.

This chain uses TRBV28 with TRBJ1-1; 8 nucleotides match TRBD1. With 3 bases clipped from V and 0 bases from J, the junction kept 6 bases outside the gene matches. Germline assignment: CDR1 MDHEN and CDR2 SYDVKM. The CDR3 runs to 16 residues. Written as DNA, the CDR3 is TGTGCCAGCAGTTTGTGGACAGGGTCCATGAACACTGAAGCTTTCTTT. Its protein is CASSLWTGSMNTEAFF.

V gene TRBV19 combines with J gene TRBJ2-1; D unresolved. Between the trimmed V and J ends, which lost 5 bases and 4 bases, there was a span of 18 bases. Germline V gene lookup returns CDR1 LNHDA and CDR2 SQIVND (reference sequence). This CDR3 has 16 amino acids. The CDR3 DNA follows: TGTGCCAGTAGTCCACCAAATTATGGCGGTTACAATGAGCAGTTCTTC. Translated: CASSPPNYGGYNEQFF.

This clone appeared once. V usage is TRBV30 and J usage is TRBJ1-5, with D possibly TRBD1 on 5 matching bases. The V gene lost 0 bases and the J gene lost 5 bases, with 8 bases spanning the gap. The germline CDR1 and CDR2 sequences are GTSNPN and SVGIG (reference sequence). This CDR3 is built from 13 residues. The chain's CDR3 is CAWSVQDHQPQHF. The CDR3 DNA sequence: TGTGCCTGGAGTGTACAGGACCATCAGCCCCAGCATTTT.

The rearrangement uses TRBV19 and TRBJ1-3; 9 bases match TRBD1. Germline loops: CDR1 LNHDA, CDR2 SQIVND (reference sequence). V was clipped by 10 bases and J by 0 bases; unmatched bases: 13. This CDR3 has 17 residues. The CDR3 region is CATSAGDRAPSGNTIYF. For the CDR3, the DNA is TGTGCCACCTCAGCAGGGGACAGGGCCCCCTCTGGAAACACCATATATTTT. Variable domain in full (rest from reference TRBV19 and TRBJ1-3): DGGITQSPKYLFRKEGQNVTLSCEQNLNHDAMYWYRQDPGQGLRLIYYSQIVNDFQKGDIAEGYSVSREKKESFPLTVTSAQKNPTAFYLCATSAGDRAPSGNTIYFGEGSWLTVV.

This clone was observed a few times. The chain employs TRBV5-8 and TRBJ2-7, with D tentatively TRBD1 (5 bases). Germline lookup yields CDR1 SGHTS and CDR2 YDEGEE. The CDR3 length is 13 residues. The V end was cut by 3 bases, the J end by 7 bases, with 14 bases between. The CDR3 protein is CASSWGTSREQYV. The CDR3 region has the DNA TGTGCCAGCAGCTGGGGCACATCTCGGGAGCAGTACGTC.

V gene TRBV15 combines with J gene TRBJ2-1; 12 bases line up with TRBD2. CDR1 and CDR2 from the germline V gene are LNHNV and YYDKDF (reference sequence). The CDR3 runs 15 residues. V was clipped by 1 base and J by 7 bases; unmatched bases: 2. The CDR3 reads CATSRGTSGINEQFF. The CDR3 nucleotides read TGTGCCACCAGCAGAGGGACTAGCGGGATAAATGAGCAGTTCTTC.

This sequence joins TRBV27 and TRBJ1-2; 11 bases align to TRBD1. V was clipped by 4 bases and J by 4 bases; unmatched bases: 5. The CDR3 is 15 residues long. From germline, CDR1 is MNHEY and CDR2 SMNVEV (reference sequence). This CDR3 reads CASSSWTGGVYGYTF. As DNA, the CDR3 is TGTGCCAGCAGTTCCTGGACAGGGGGCGTCTATGGCTACACCTTC.

V gene TRBV15 combines with J gene TRBJ1-5; a possible D gene is TRBD1 (6 bases). CDR3 length equals 15 residues. Per germline, CDR1 LNHNV and CDR2 YYDKDF (reference sequence). V lost 1 base and J 4 bases, leaving 11 bases between the germline ends. The CDR3 is CATSRVQTGNQPQHF. DNA for the CDR3: TGTGCCACCAGCAGAGTTCAAACAGGGAATCAGCCCCAGCATTTT.

The chain employs TRBV4-2 and TRBJ2-1, with TRBD2 matching over 14 bases. The CDR3 consists of 14 residues. Germline assignment: CDR1 LGHNA and CDR2 YNFKEQ. J lost 8 bases, V lost 8 bases, and 5 bases had no gene match. The CDR3 loop reads CASRLAGGPDEQFF. For the CDR3, the DNA is TGTGCCAGCCGACTAGCGGGAGGGCCGGATGAGCAGTTCTTC.

The rearrangement joins TRBV27 to TRBJ2-7, with a weak D call TRBD2 (5 bases). From germline, CDR1 is MNHEY and CDR2 SMNVEV (reference sequence). This CDR3 contains 15 residues. The ends were cut back, 6 bases at V and 4 bases at J, with 19 bases in the middle. The CDR3 DNA follows: TGTGCCAGCAGCCCTTCGGGTAGCGAGTGGTACGAGCAGTACTTC. It yields the protein CASSPSGSEWYEQYF.

The sample holds one count of this clone. The chain joins TRBV5-4 to TRBJ1-3; D is unclear. Germline CDR1 and CDR2: SGHNT and YYREEE (reference sequence). This CDR3 is built from 14 residues. The V and J ends lost 3 bases and 8 bases respectively, with 15 bases between them. The CDR3 DNA reads TGTGCCAGCAGCTCCGACGGGGAACGGTACACCATATATTTT. Its protein is CASSSDGERYTIYF. The complete variable domain, with remaining parts taken from reference TRBV5-4 and TRBJ1-3, reads ETGVTQSPTHLIKTRGQQVTLRCSSQSGHNTVSWYQQALGQGPQFIFQYYREEENGRGNFPPRFSGLQFPNYSSELNVNALELDDSALYLCASSSDGERYTIYFGEGSWLTVV.

The rearrangement links TRBV6-1 to TRBJ1-1; TRBD1 is a possible D gene (5 bases). The CDR3 totals 15 residues. Trimming took off 0 bases at V and 3 bases at J, with 11 bases between the two ends. Germline V gives CDR1 MNHNS, CDR2 SASEGT. CDR3 DNA: TGTGCCAGCAGTGAAGCTTATCCGGGGGACACTGAAGCTTTCTTT. Protein sequence: CASSEAYPGDTEAFF.

CDR3 nucleotides: TGCAGTGCCCGGGAGAATGAGCAGTTCTTC. The encoded protein is CSARENEQFF. V is TRBV20-1 and J is TRBJ2-1; TRBD2 might be the D (6 bases). Trimming cost V 6 bases and J 7 bases, with 7 bases left between them. Germline CDR1 reads DFQATT; CDR2 reads SNEGSKA (reference sequence). The CDR3 is 10 residues long.

The chain recombines TRBV30 with TRBJ2-5; 7 positions agree with TRBD1. Matching the DNA end better, TRBJ2-7 makes the J call doubtful. Germline-derived CDR1 and CDR2 are GTSNPN and SVGIG (reference sequence). CDR3 length: 16 residues. Here the CDR3 DNA reads TGTGCCTGGAGTGTAGGGCGGACAGGACGATCCTACGAGCAGTACTTC. Amino acids: CAWSVGRTGRSYEQYF.

This clone was detected only once. The rearrangement links TRBV2 to TRBJ2-7; D is ambiguous. V lost 1 base and J lost 3, with 16 bases in between. This CDR3 contains 16 residues. The germline V gene has CDR1 SNHLY and CDR2 FYNNEI. The CDR3, as DNA: TGTGCCAGCAGTGAAGGCCTCGGATCGGGTAGCTACGAGCAGTACGTC. Amino acids: CASSEGLGSGSYEQYV.